The rows below give T cell receptor beta chains drawn from one sample of a study of shared clonotypes between healthy human individuals. Repertoires were generated with immunoSEQ multiplex PCR, while TCRdb's copy carries only in-frame clones and drops some. The repertoire holds approximately 2.3 million clones, approximately 95% seen once, with 0.3% to 0.4% in the top ten. Sequenced material: naive CD4+ T cells from PBMCs. All receptors derive from a man younger than 30 in good health. Some clones in this sample may be carry-over from other donors' samples. CDR3s leave out the opening cysteine and the closing phenylalanine or tryptophan. A clone size is listed for some rows: how often the clone was seen (once, few, many), or a class if it is expanded.

size | V | CDR3
NA | TRBV2 | ASSGQPETQY
NA | TRBV10-3 | AISGPGGPEETQY
NA | TRBV9 | ASSVGGGVPYEQY
NA | TRBV7-2 | ASSFSGAGNTEAF
NA | TRBV5-1 | ASSPTTLGTYGYT
NA | TRBV7-8 | ASSSRSDYQPQH
NA | TRBV27 | ASGQGSGANVLT
NA | TRBV28 | ASRTGGANTGELF
NA | TRBV4-2 | ASSHSGPYSYEQY
once | TRBV4-3 | ASSQDGAYSNQPQH
NA | TRBV21-1 | ASSARGSTDTQY
NA | TRBV7-3 | ASSPGQGASGELF
NA | TRBV11-3 | ASSRLSENDNEQF
NA | TRBV19 | ASSIRGRDSNQPQH
NA | TRBV6-5 | ASSLEFSYEQY